The TCR beta chain described here comes from a study of blood T cells in healthy people across ages (dated by TCRdb to the mid-2010s). In terms of the full investigation: Template switching captured roughly one uniquely barcoded TCR beta cDNA molecule per two T cells in model experiments. The study analyzed two additional independent replicas of 1 million unique cDNA reads from the same blood draw for two donors, one aged 18 to 30 and one aged 80 or older. To avoid experimental bias, donors of different ages were randomly spread across the sequencing lanes. Using deep sequencing normalized with unique cDNA molecular identifiers, the study measured how TCR beta repertoire diversity changes with age. Four age groups were formed from the donors: young (average roughly 15 years), middle-aged (less than 40), aged (roughly 59) and long-lived (around 82). The research as a whole found: Observed TCR beta diversity per million T cells fell roughly linearly with age, and a significant reduction was already apparent by age roughly 40. A strong correlation was found between observed TCR beta diversity and the percentage of naive T cells measured by flow cytometry. Estimates of total diversity from one million sequenced T cells were regarded as lower bounds and underestimates. Since profiling was done on bulk unsorted PBMCs, naive and antigen-experienced compartments could not be conclusively compared. Because donor CMV infection status was unknown, age-related changes in expanded clonotypes were potentially confounded. The long-lived group showed more naive CD4+ T cells, fewer expanded clones and increased TCR diversity than the aged group, suggesting age selection.

The approximately 39 donors, aged 6 to 90 years, were systemically healthy Caucasian individuals from Russia. Around 10 milliliters of peripheral blood were collected from each donor into EDTA-treated Vacutainer tubes. Ficoll-Paque density-gradient centrifugation was used to isolate PBMCs, with at least 6.5 million per sample. Total RNA, at least 6 micrograms per sample, was extracted from PBMCs with Trizol reagent. For every donor, an aliquot of PBMCs went through flow cytometry to measure the percentages of naive CD45RAhigh/CD27high T cells. With respect to this clonotype: No cognate antigen has been identified for it. No much larger clonotype is one base removed from it; base qualities were not supplied.

The germline V gene gives CDR1 as MNHEY and CDR2 as SVGAGI. From cysteine to phenylalanine, the CDR3 is 16 amino acids long. Only the CDR3 portion is preserved as DNA: 48 bases, with reading frame beginning at the first base. V lost 0 bases and J lost 6 bases, and the count of bases not matched to a germline gene is 9. The library was made by 5' RACE. TCRdb names Illumina HiSeq 2500 as the instrument used. A second PCR of roughly 7 to 12 cycles was performed with a sample-barcoded 5' primer and a J-beta primer mix. A unique molecular identifier was introduced onto each TCR beta cDNA molecule by a template-switch 5' adaptor carrying 12 random nucleotides. Each sample yielded at least 2.5 million CDR3-containing paired-end reads. The Mint cDNA synthesis kit, primed by a TRBC-specific oligonucleotide, was used to synthesize first-strand cDNA from all RNA. Following uracil-DNA glycosylase treatment, a first 18-cycle PCR with universal primers M1SS and BC2_uni_R was performed on all cDNA. Concerning the study's data processing: For normalization, 1 million high-quality reads, each with a distinct molecular identifier, were randomly selected from each sample. Instead of being binned into consensus sequences, reads with shared molecular identifiers were discarded. MiTCR, run with a Q25 quality threshold and the strictest error-elimination algorithm, handled CDR3 identification, clonotype clustering and error correction. A nonparametric unseen species model with Euler transformation was used to estimate lower-bound total TCR beta diversity. TCRdb trimmed public reads at Q25 via fastp, called clones via MiXCR and kept in-frame beta chains. Merged by CDR3 protein, the rows form single entries marked with the most common genes and DNA. It is TCRdb's table, rather than the study itself, that gives the V and J calls and clone size. This sample lists some 900,000 distinct CDR3 sequences; 40% to 60% were detected once. The ten largest account for about an eighth of the sample.

This TCR came from a man aged 30 to 45 in good health. The sequence joins TRBV6-5 to TRBJ2-3, with 7 bases matching TRBD2. The sequenced sample consisted of blood. The nucleotides read TGTGCCAGCAGTTACTCCCCGGGGAGGGCCGTTGATACGCAGTATTTT. It codes for CASSYSPGRAVDTQYF.